The 26 T cell receptor beta chains below all came from one sample that was sequenced in a study of control samples from healthy donors and cancer patients. Clones were sequenced by immunoSEQ multiplex PCR, and TCRdb holds only the in-frame ones, with some missing. The sample yields around 95,000 clones, about 88% seen once. Sequencing input: blood. These receptor sequences come from a woman in her 50s in good health.

This chain uses TRBV5-6 with TRBJ1-4; the match to TRBD1 covers 10 bases. This CDR3 is built from 16 residues. Germline assignment: CDR1 SGHDT and CDR2 YYEEEE. Unmatched junction bases numbered 9, after V lost 4 bases and J lost 6 bases. The CDR3 coding sequence is TGTGCCAGCAGCCCGGGGGACAGGGGAGCGTATGAAAAACTGTTTTTT. Residues: CASSPGDRGAYEKLFF.

The V call is TRBV29-1, the J call TRBJ2-3, with TRBD1 matching over 8 bases. Germline-derived CDR1 and CDR2 are SQVTM and ANQGSEA. With V trimmed by 4 bases and J by 4 bases, 10 bases remained unmatched. The CDR3 is made up of 15 amino acids. As DNA, the CDR3 is TGCAGCGTTGTTCCGGGACAGGTGTCGGCAGATACGCAGTATTTT. It codes for CSVVPGQVSADTQYF.

The chain employs TRBV19 and TRBJ2-7; D might be TRBD1 (6 bases). The CDR3 is 14 amino acids. Germline V gene sequence: CDR1 LNHDA, CDR2 SQIVND (reference sequence). Trimming took 3 bases from V and 3 from J, leaving 12 bases between them. The CDR3 DNA reads as TGTGCCAGTAGTATCCAACAGGGTTTCTACGAGCAGTACTTC. Translating it yields CASSIQQGFYEQYF.

The sample holds a few counts of this clone. J is TRBJ1-1 and V is TRBV7-8; D is ambiguous. The length of the CDR3 is 13 residues. V lost 2 bases, J lost 1 base, and 5 bases lay in between. Per germline, CDR1 SGHVS and CDR2 FQNEAQ. The CDR3 reads CASSLTENTEAFF. The CDR3 coding sequence is TGTGCCAGCAGCTTAACGGAGAACACTGAAGCTTTCTTT.

This clone has just one count. This rearrangement joins TRBV11-1 to TRBJ1-1; no clear D. Per germline, CDR1 SGHAT and CDR2 FQDESV (reference sequence). The CDR3 contains 13 residues. Trimming took 2 bases from V and 7 from J, leaving 11 bases between them. CDR3 in amino acids: CASSLYTGSEAFF. The DNA of the CDR3 is TGTGCCAGCAGCTTATATACGGGAAGTGAAGCTTTCTTT. Supplemented by reference TRBV11-1 and TRBJ1-1, the full variable domain reads EAEVAQSPRYKITEKSQAVAFWCDPISGHATLYWYRQILGQGPELLVQFQDESVVDDSQLPKDRFSAERLKGVDSTLKIQPAELGDSAMYLCASSLYTGSEAFFGQGTRLTVV.

J is TRBJ2-5 and V is TRBV18; perhaps TRBD1 as D (6 bases). V shed 4 bases and J shed 4 bases, with 10 bases lying between them. The CDR3 spans 13 residues. Germline CDR1 reads KGHSH; CDR2 reads LQKENI. CDR3 bases: TGTGCCAGCTCACTGCGACAGGTAGAGACCCAGTACTTC. Encoded protein: CASSLRQVETQYF.

This sequence joins TRBV6-5 and TRBJ1-5; D is unclear. Per the germline V gene, CDR1 is MNHEY and CDR2 is SVGAGI. CDR3 length: 15 residues. The germline V and J ends were trimmed by 6 bases and 3 bases, with 15 bases remaining between them. CDR3 nucleotides: TGTGCCAGCAGGTCTGAGGGCGGTTACAATCAGCCCCAGCATTTT. Amino acid sequence: CASRSEGGYNQPQHF.

V gene TRBV19 combines with J gene TRBJ1-1; tentative D call: TRBD1 (6 bases). V was shortened by 4 bases and J by 3 bases, with 9 bases between the two germline ends. The CDR3 has 13 residues. Germline assignment: CDR1 LNHDA and CDR2 SQIVND (reference sequence). The CDR3 reads CASSRGQDTEAFF. The CDR3 coding sequence is TGTGCCAGTAGTAGGGGGCAGGACACTGAAGCTTTCTTT.

The chain has TRBV19 and TRBJ1-1; no firm D call. In germline, CDR1 is LNHDA, CDR2 SQIVND (reference sequence). V was clipped by 4 bases and J by 5 bases, with 20 bases between them. This CDR3 has 16 amino acids. This CDR3 reads CASSTFETHGGTEAFF. Written as DNA, the CDR3 is TGTGCCAGTAGTACGTTCGAGACACATGGAGGAACTGAAGCTTTCTTT.

J is TRBJ2-3 and V is TRBV6-4, with D possibly TRBD1 on 5 matching bases. CDR3 length: 14 residues. Germline lookup yields CDR1 MRHNA and CDR2 SNTAGT. Between the trimmed V and J ends, which lost 0 bases and 4 bases, there was a span of 8 bases. The CDR3 spells CASSDSARADTQYF. For the CDR3, the DNA is TGTGCCAGCAGTGACTCAGCCAGGGCAGATACGCAGTATTTT.

This clone was counted between two and nine times. The rearrangement joins TRBV2 to TRBJ1-3; no clear D gene. The CDR3 is 15 residues long. CDR1 is SNHLY and CDR2 is FYNNEI in the germline V gene. V lost 6 bases, J lost 0 bases, and 12 bases lay in between. The CDR3 DNA reads TGTGCCAGCAGGACTGATTCCAGCTCTGGAAACACCATATATTTT. Amino acids: CASRTDSSSGNTIYF.

The genes are TRBV21-1 and TRBJ2-2; the table calls TRBD2, which could not be checked here. TRBV21-1 is annotated as a pseudogene. The CDR3 has 23 residues. CDR3 sequence (DNA): TGTGCCAGCAGCCCTCGGAGGGCTAGGCCTAGTAGCGATTGGCCTCCGAACACCGGGGAGCTGTTTTTT. This sequence encodes CASSPRRARPSSDWPPNTGELFF.

The chain carries TRBV7-3 and TRBJ2-3, with 8 positions matching TRBD2. The germline V gene encodes CDR1 SGHTA and CDR2 FQGTGA. The CDR3 is 16 amino acids. J was trimmed by 2 bases and V by 2 bases; bases with no gene match: 6. This chain's CDR3 is CASSLQPSGHTDTQYF. The CDR3 DNA sequence: TGTGCCAGCAGCTTACAGCCTAGCGGGCACACAGATACGCAGTATTTT.

The chain is built from TRBV6-2 or TRBV6-3 and TRBJ2-1; TRBD2 matches 10 bases. Germline V gene data show CDR1 as MNHEY and CDR2 as SVGEGT. The CDR3 totals 15 residues. V lost 6 bases to trimming and J lost 4 bases; unmatched junction nucleotides: 6. This chain's CDR3 is CASSPSGSVYNEQFF. CDR3 in DNA: TGTGCCAGCAGCCCTAGCGGGAGCGTTTACAATGAGCAGTTCTTC.

The CDR3 loop reads CASSDRDRGLEKLFF. The CDR3 DNA reads as TGTGCCAGCAGCGACCGGGACAGGGGGCTCGAAAAACTGTTTTTT. The chain is built from TRBV6-5 and TRBJ1-4; 12 nucleotides agree with TRBD1. Looked up from germline, CDR1 is MNHEY and CDR2 is SVGAGI. The V segment lost 6 bases and the J segment 8 bases; nucleotides outside the gene matches: 7. The CDR3 has 15 amino acids.

V usage is TRBV30 and J usage is TRBJ1-2, with 11 bases identical to TRBD1. The germline V gene has CDR1 GTSNPN and CDR2 SVGIG (reference sequence). The CDR3 runs to 13 residues. V was clipped by 6 bases and J by 7 bases; unmatched bases: 7. CDR3 bases: TGTGCCTGTTCATCAGGGACAGGGGGTGGCTACACCTTC. Amino acids: CACSSGTGGGYTF.

V gene TRBV5-4 combines with J gene TRBJ2-3, with TRBD2 identical over 12 bases. V was clipped by 4 bases and J by 3 bases; unmatched bases: 6. The CDR3 is 16 residues long. Germline V gene sequence: CDR1 SGHNT, CDR2 YYREEE (reference sequence). Here the CDR3 DNA reads TGTGCCAGCAGCATCCGACTAGCGGGGGTTACAGATACGCAGTATTTT. Protein sequence: CASSIRLAGVTDTQYF. Combining the CDR3 with reference TRBV5-4 and TRBJ2-3 gives the whole variable domain ETGVTQSPTHLIKTRGQQVTLRCSSQSGHNTVSWYQQALGQGPQFIFQYYREEENGRGNFPPRFSGLQFPNYSSELNVNALELDDSALYLCASSIRLAGVTDTQYFGPGTRLTVL.

This rearrangement joins TRBV14 to TRBJ2-2, with TRBD2 matching 11 bases. Germline V gene sequence: CDR1 SGHDN, CDR2 FVKESK. CDR3 length: 17 amino acids. The ends lost 0 bases at V and 3 bases at J; junction bases unmatched: 3. The CDR3 DNA is TGTGCCAGCAGCCAAGATCCACTAGCGGGAGACACCGGGGAGCTGTTTTTT. Translation gives CASSQDPLAGDTGELFF.

The gene calls are TRBV20-1 and TRBJ2-1; no definite D call. The CDR3 runs 11 residues. Germline V CDR1 and CDR2: DFQATT, SNEGSKA (reference sequence). V dropped 6 bases and J dropped 7 bases, with 10 bases sitting between them. CDR3 in amino acids: CSAVRRNEQFF. Here the CDR3 DNA reads TGCAGTGCAGTCCGTAGGAATGAGCAGTTCTTC.

The sample holds one count of this clone. The rearrangement links TRBV27 to TRBJ2-2; the D is unclear. Germline-derived CDR1 and CDR2 are MNHEY and SMNVEV (reference sequence). The CDR3 covers 15 residues. V was trimmed by 2 bases and J by 7 bases, leaving 14 bases between them. This CDR3 reads CASSLLVDSGGELFF. DNA of the CDR3: TGTGCCAGCAGTTTACTGGTAGATTCGGGCGGGGAGCTGTTTTTT.

The chain has TRBV19 and TRBJ1-1, with 9 nucleotides matching TRBD1. Germline V CDR1 and CDR2: LNHDA, SQIVND (reference sequence). This CDR3 region has 13 residues. J gave up 4 bases and V 7 bases, and 4 bases lay outside the gene matches. The CDR3 protein is CASNGQGSTEAFF. In DNA, the CDR3 is TGTGCCAGTAACGGACAGGGGTCCACTGAAGCTTTCTTT.

The rearrangement links TRBV9 to TRBJ1-6, with a tentative D call TRBD1 (5 bases). In germline, CDR1 is SGDLS, CDR2 YYNGEE. The V and J ends lost 4 bases and 11 bases respectively, with 22 bases between them. The CDR3 contains 16 residues. The CDR3 coding sequence is TGTGCCAGCAGCACACCACTCAGGGAGGGGCCGGCACCCCTCCACTTT. Protein product: CASSTPLREGPAPLHF.

This chain uses TRBV19 with TRBJ1-6; D may be TRBD1 (6 bases). The CDR3 covers 15 residues. V was clipped by 4 bases and J by 13 bases, with 20 bases between them. The germline CDR1 and CDR2 sequences are LNHDA and SQIVND (reference sequence). CDR3 nucleotide sequence: TGTGCCAGTAGTACCGGCGGGGGGGCCCTGTGGCCCCTCCACTTT. Protein sequence: CASSTGGGALWPLHF.

The V gene is TRBV5-6, the J gene TRBJ1-1; the match to TRBD1 covers 8 bases. V lost 8 bases to trimming and J lost 7 bases; unmatched junction nucleotides: 13. The CDR3 extends over 14 amino acids. Germline V gene lookup returns CDR1 SGHDT and CDR2 YYEEEE. CDR3: CASHEMDREFEAFF. The DNA of the CDR3 is TGTGCCAGTCATGAGATGGACAGGGAATTTGAAGCTTTCTTT.

V usage is TRBV27 and J usage is TRBJ1-6, with 8 bases that match TRBD1. This CDR3 region has 14 residues. Trimming removed 3 bases from V and 9 bases from J; junction bases left unmatched: 4. Germline-derived CDR1 and CDR2 are MNHEY and SMNVEV (reference sequence). CDR3 DNA: TGTGCCAGCAGTTTGGACAGGGTAGTTTCACCCCTCCACTTT. It codes for CASSLDRVVSPLHF.

This clone was detected once. V and J are TRBV11-1 and TRBJ2-3, with 8 bases lining up with TRBD2. With 6 bases clipped from V and 6 bases from J, the junction kept 14 bases outside the gene matches. Germline-derived CDR1 and CDR2 are SGHAT and FQDESV (reference sequence). The CDR3 loop spans 16 amino acids. The CDR3 nucleotides are TGTGCCAGCAGGCCGGGTAGCGGGGTAGCCGTCGATACGCAGTATTTT. This sequence encodes CASRPGSGVAVDTQYF.